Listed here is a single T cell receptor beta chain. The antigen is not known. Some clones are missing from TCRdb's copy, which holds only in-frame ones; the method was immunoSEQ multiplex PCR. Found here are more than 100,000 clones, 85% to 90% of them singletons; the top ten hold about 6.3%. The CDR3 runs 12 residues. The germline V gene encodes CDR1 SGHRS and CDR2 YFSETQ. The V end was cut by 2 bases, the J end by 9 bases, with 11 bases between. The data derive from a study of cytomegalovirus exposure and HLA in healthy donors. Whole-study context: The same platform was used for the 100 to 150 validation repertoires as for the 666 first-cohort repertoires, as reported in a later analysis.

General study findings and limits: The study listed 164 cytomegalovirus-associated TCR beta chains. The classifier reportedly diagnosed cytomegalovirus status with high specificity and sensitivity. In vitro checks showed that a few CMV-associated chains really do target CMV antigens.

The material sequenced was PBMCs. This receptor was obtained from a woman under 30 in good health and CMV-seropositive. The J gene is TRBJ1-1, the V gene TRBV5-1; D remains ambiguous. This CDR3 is CASSFGSGKAFF. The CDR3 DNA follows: TGCGCCAGCAGCTTTGGTTCGGGAAAAGCTTTCTTT.